These 21 T cell receptor beta chains were sequenced from one sample in a study of T cells in Graves' hyperthyroidism and ophthalmopathy. Amplification targeted TCR beta CDR3 regions from RNA transcripts. An initial round of RT-PCR targeting the TCR CDR3 relied on the HTBI primer set. MiXCR, run by TCRdb on the multiplex PCR reads, gives a single entry per CDR3 protein. In the table there are 89,000 or so distinct CDR3 sequences, about 37% of which are singletons. Sequenced input: peripheral blood or thyroid tissue (not recorded which). The origin of the receptors is a woman younger than 45 with Graves' hyperthyroidism.

This sequence joins TRBV7-8 and TRBJ1-5, with a tentative D call TRBD1 (6 bases). The CDR3 extends over 13 amino acids. V lost 5 bases to trimming and J lost 7 bases, with 12 bases between them. Germline lookup yields CDR1 SGHVS and CDR2 FQNEAQ. CDR3 DNA sequence: TGTGCCAGCAGCAGAACAGGGTTCCAGCCCCAGCATTTT. Translated, it gives CASSRTGFQPQHF.

The chain carries TRBV2 and TRBJ1-2; no clear D gene. The CDR3 is 12 amino acids. Germline loops: CDR1 SNHLY, CDR2 FYNNEI. The V gene lost 6 bases and the J gene lost 5 bases, with 10 bases spanning the gap. In DNA, the CDR3 is TGTGCCAGCAGGGGTAGCATGTATGGCTACACCTTC. Amino acids: CASRGSMYGYTF.

This clonotype came up many times. The chain joins TRBV6-5 to TRBJ1-5, with D perhaps matching TRBD1 (5 bases). V shed 7 bases and J shed 0 bases, with 10 bases lying between them. The CDR3 runs to 14 residues. The germline V gene has CDR1 MNHEY and CDR2 SVGAGI. CDR3 nucleotides: TGTGCCAGCAACCCGACAGATAGCAATCAGCCCCAGCATTTT. It codes for CASNPTDSNQPQHF.

The gene calls are TRBV15 and TRBJ2-7; 7 nucleotides line up with TRBD1. The V segment lost 1 base and the J segment 4 bases; nucleotides outside the gene matches: 4. The CDR3 spans 14 residues. The germline gives CDR1 LNHNV, CDR2 YYDKDF (reference sequence). The CDR3 is CATSRGEQGYEQYF. The CDR3 region has the DNA TGTGCCACCAGCAGAGGAGAACAGGGGTACGAGCAGTACTTC.

This clonotype is medium-sized by share. This chain connects TRBV7-2 to TRBJ1-2; no firm D call. In germline, CDR1 is SGHTA, CDR2 FQGNSA. This CDR3 comprises 12 residues. V was shortened by 2 bases and J by 5 bases, with 6 bases between the two germline ends. The DNA for the CDR3 is TGTGCCAGCAGCTTACGGTCATATGGCTACACCTTC. Its translation: CASSLRSYGYTF.

Turning to this clonotype: A read error may account for a junction end that differs from germline. The chain is built from TRBV24-1 and TRBJ2-5; 11 nucleotides match TRBD1. Germline assignment: CDR1 KGHDR and CDR2 SFDVKD. The CDR3 covers 13 residues. The CDR3 protein is CASSGDRGETQYF. The CDR3 DNA is TGTGCCAGCAGTGGGGACAGGGGGGAGACCCAGTACTTC.

This clonotype was seen ten or more times. V usage is TRBV6-5 and J usage is TRBJ2-5; a weak D match, TRBD2 (5 bases). Germline CDR1 and CDR2: MNHEY and SVGAGI. This CDR3 is 13 amino acids long. V was trimmed by 6 bases and J by 7 bases, leaving 15 bases between them. The CDR3 is CASSPIGVGTQYF. The CDR3 DNA reads TGTGCCAGCAGCCCTATCGGGGTGGGGACCCAGTACTTC.

V usage is TRBV7-2 and J usage is TRBJ1-6; tentatively, D is TRBD1 (5 bases). Trimming pared 5 bases from V and 9 bases from J, leaving 8 bases between. Germline values: CDR1 SGHTA, CDR2 FQGNSA. This CDR3 contains 12 residues. The CDR3 region has the DNA TGTGCCAGCAGCCCTGGGGGTTCACCCCTCCACTTT. Protein product: CASSPGGSPLHF.

The V call is TRBV2, the J call TRBJ2-2; 7 bases fit TRBD1. The V and J ends lost 8 bases and 0 bases, in that order; junction bases with no gene match: 9. Looked up from germline, CDR1 is SNHLY and CDR2 is FYNNEI. This CDR3 is built from 16 residues. CDR3 in amino acids: CASVLPGQTNTGELFF. CDR3 coding DNA: TGTGCCAGCGTACTACCGGGACAGACGAACACCGGGGAGCTGTTTTTT.

This clonotype was seen only a few times. The J gene is TRBJ2-3, the V gene TRBV20-1; D is ambiguous. The CDR3 contains 14 residues. Looked up from germline, CDR1 is DFQATT and CDR2 is SNEGSKA (reference sequence). The ends were cut back, 6 bases at V and 0 bases at J, with 13 bases in the middle. The CDR3 DNA sequence: TGCAGTGCCCTTTTTGCGAGGAGCACAGATACGCAGTATTTT. It codes for CSALFARSTDTQYF.

This clonotype was seen a single time. The chain has TRBV6-1 and TRBJ1-2; the match to TRBD1 covers 8 bases. Germline CDR1 MNHNS, CDR2 SASEGT. The length of the CDR3 is 13 residues. The ends lost 6 bases at V and 4 bases at J; junction bases unmatched: 4. In DNA form, the CDR3 reads TGTGCCAGCAGGCCGGGACAGGCCTATGGCTACACCTTC. It encodes CASRPGQAYGYTF.

The chain is built from TRBV7-2 and TRBJ2-1; 10 nucleotides line up with TRBD2. This CDR3 has 16 residues. Trimming cost V 6 bases and J 5 bases; bases outside gene matches: 10. Germline V gene sequence: CDR1 SGHTA, CDR2 FQGNSA. The CDR3 is CASRPRLAGLHNEQFF. The CDR3, as DNA: TGTGCCAGCAGGCCGCGACTAGCGGGTCTCCACAATGAGCAGTTCTTC.

This clonotype was counted many times. The chain has TRBV28 and TRBJ2-7; D assignment may be TRBD1 or TRBD2 (5 bases each). Germline V gene lookup returns CDR1 MDHEN and CDR2 SYDVKM. Trimming left V 5 bases short and J 1 base short, with 15 bases between. The length of the CDR3 is 15 residues. CDR3 sequence reads: CASSRPRGGSYEQYF. The CDR3 nucleotides are TGTGCCAGCAGTCGCCCACGTGGGGGTTCCTACGAGCAGTACTTC.

This clonotype was seen at least ten times. The chain recombines TRBV2 with TRBJ1-5, with D possibly TRBD1 on 6 matching bases. V was shortened by 7 bases and J by 7 bases, with 17 bases between the two germline ends. Germline CDR1 SNHLY, CDR2 FYNNEI. This CDR3 is 14 amino acids long. The CDR3 DNA sequence: TGTGCCAGCACGCAGGACAGTCCGGGACAGCCCCAGCATTTT. Translated: CASTQDSPGQPQHF.

The table lists this clonotype with many counts. The chain recombines TRBV10-3 with TRBJ2-7, with D possibly matching TRBD1 (5 bases). With 10 bases removed from V and 9 bases from J, the gap between germline ends came to 16 bases. The CDR3 consists of 11 residues. In germline, CDR1 is ENHRY, CDR2 SYGVKD. The DNA for the CDR3 is TGTGCCAGATTCAGGGCTTTTGCGCAGTACTTC. This sequence encodes CARFRAFAQYF.

The chain is built from TRBV25-1 and TRBJ1-6, with TRBD1 identical over 7 bases. This CDR3 comprises 13 residues. Germline CDR1 is MGHDK and CDR2 is SYGVNS. V trimming: 7 bases; J trimming: 7 bases; junction bases outside the gene matches: 4. The CDR3 region has the DNA TGTGCCAGCATGGAGGGGGCAAATTCACCCCTCCACTTT. Its protein is CASMEGANSPLHF.

V gene TRBV2 combines with J gene TRBJ2-5; TRBD1 matches 8 bases. This CDR3 spans 12 amino acids. CDR1 and CDR2 (germline): SNHLY, FYNNEI. After removal of 10 bases from V and 8 bases from J, the junction contained 9 bases not matched to a gene. The CDR3 is CATGQGRQTQYF. CDR3 nucleotide sequence: TGTGCCACAGGACAGGGTCGGCAAACCCAGTACTTC.

The chain has TRBV27 and TRBJ1-1, with a tentative D call TRBD1 (5 bases). V was shortened by 0 bases and J by 2 bases, with 25 bases between the two germline ends. This CDR3 comprises 20 residues. Germline V gene lookup returns CDR1 MNHEY and CDR2 SMNVEV (reference sequence). In DNA, the CDR3 is TGTGCCAGCAGTTTATCGAAACCGACAGCGCCCGCCCGTAGAAACACTGAAGCTTTCTTT. It codes for CASSLSKPTAPARRNTEAFF.

This clonotype was observed many times. The chain joins TRBV5-6 to TRBJ1-1; tentative D call: TRBD1 (5 bases). The V gene's germline CDR1 is SGHDT and CDR2 YYEEEE. This CDR3 is 12 amino acids long. Trimming pared 4 bases from V and 8 bases from J, leaving 12 bases between. The CDR3 coding sequence is TGTGCCAGCAGCAGCGACAGCAAGGAAGCTTTCTTT. This translates into CASSSDSKEAFF.

As to this clonotype: This may arise from a read error, as a much more abundant clone is one base away. This rearrangement joins TRBV11-2 to TRBJ1-1; no clear D. The ends were cut back, 4 bases at V and 0 bases at J, with 9 bases in the middle. The germline V gene encodes CDR1 SGHAT and CDR2 FQNNGV. The CDR3 is 14 residues long. The CDR3 DNA reads TGTGCCAGCAGCTCGGTACTCATGAACACTGAAGCTTTCTTT. This codes for CASSSVLMNTEAFF. The full variable domain, rest sourced from reference TRBV11-2 and TRBJ1-1, is EAGVAQSPRYKIIEKRQSVAFWCNPISGHATLYWYQQILGQGPKLLIQFQNNGVVDDSQLPKDRFSAERLKGVDSTLKIQPAKLEDSAVYLCASSSVLMNTEAFFGQGTRLTVV.

In its sample, this clonotype is medium-sized. The chain is built from TRBV10-3 and TRBJ1-2, with D possibly TRBD1 on 6 matching bases. Trimming took 6 bases from V and 5 from J, leaving 16 bases between them. CDR3 length equals 14 residues. Germline loops: CDR1 ENHRY, CDR2 SYGVKD. CDR3 nucleotides: TGTGCCATCAGCCCCGGAAGGACAGTTTATGGCTACACCTTC. This translates into CAISPGRTVYGYTF.